Listed here are 22 T cell receptor beta chains from one sample, sequenced in a study of blood T cell repertoires in COVID-19. The assay was immunoSEQ multiplex PCR, and TCRdb's table has in-frame clones only and misses some. The data hold some 130,000 clones, with about 87% observed a single time. The sample comprised peripheral blood. Source of these receptors: a man aged 45-60 years with active COVID-19.

The J gene is TRBJ1-1, the V gene TRBV30; the D is unclear. V was pared by 0 bases and J by 1 base, with 6 bases between. The CDR3 runs 13 residues. The germline V gene has CDR1 GTSNPN and CDR2 SVGIG (reference sequence). CDR3 nucleotide sequence: TGTGCCTGGAGTGTTAACACGAACACTGAAGCTTTCTTT. Translated, it gives CAWSVNTNTEAFF. Full variable domain (missing parts from reference TRBV30 and TRBJ1-1): SQTIHQWPATLVQPVGSPLSLECTVEGTSNPNLYWYRQAAGRGLQLLFYSVGIGQISSEVPQNLSASRPQDRQFILSSKKLLLSDSGFYLCAWSVNTNTEAFFGQGTRLTVV.

The rearrangement joins TRBV6-6 to TRBJ1-6, with D tentatively TRBD1 (5 bases). Trimming cost V 4 bases and J 5 bases, with 9 bases left between them. CDR1 MNHNY and CDR2 SVGAGI come from the germline V gene (reference sequence). The CDR3 runs 14 residues. The DNA for the CDR3 is TGTGCCAGCAGTTGGGGCAGGGATAATTCACCCCTCCACTTT. It translates to CASSWGRDNSPLHF.

The chain has TRBV11-3 and TRBJ2-7; TRBD1 might be the D (6 bases). Germline V gene sequence: CDR1 SGHNT, CDR2 YENEEA. The CDR3 contains 13 residues. V was shortened by 3 bases and J by 7 bases, with 13 bases between the two germline ends. CDR3 coding DNA: TGTGCCAGCAGCTTGCAGGGGCGAGGAGAGCAGTACTTC. The encoded protein is CASSLQGRGEQYF.

The V gene is TRBV9, the J gene TRBJ2-1, with 7 bases lining up with TRBD2. With 4 bases clipped from V and 7 bases from J, the junction kept 17 bases outside the gene matches. Germline CDR1 reads SGDLS; CDR2 reads YYNGEE. The CDR3 contains 17 residues. The CDR3 spells CASSPTPLAVIWNEQFF. The DNA of the CDR3 is TGTGCCAGCAGCCCCACCCCCCTAGCGGTGATCTGGAATGAGCAGTTCTTC.

This clone was seen a handful of times. The chain joins TRBV19 to TRBJ1-5, with D perhaps TRBD1 (6 bases). The CDR3 extends over 16 amino acids. Trimming stripped 3 bases from V and 3 bases from J, with 15 bases between. Germline V CDR1 and CDR2: LNHDA, SQIVND (reference sequence). The CDR3 loop reads CASSIIDRTYNQPQHF. The CDR3 DNA reads as TGTGCCAGTAGTATCATTGACAGGACCTACAATCAGCCCCAGCATTTT.

The chain recombines TRBV3-1 (or the pseudogene TRBV3-2) with TRBJ1-5; TRBD1 aligns across 7 bases. V shed 1 base, J shed 0 bases, and the junction held 3 bases outside the gene matches. From germline, CDR1 is LGHDT and CDR2 YNNKEL (reference sequence). The CDR3 runs to 16 residues. The CDR3 spells CASSQGTGGSNQPQHF. The DNA for the CDR3 is TGTGCCAGCAGCCAAGGGACAGGCGGTAGCAATCAGCCCCAGCATTTT.

The rearrangement uses TRBV5-6 and TRBJ2-1; 7 bases fit TRBD1. V was pared by 3 bases and J by 5 bases, with 11 bases of the junction left unmatched. The germline V gene has CDR1 SGHDT and CDR2 YYEEEE. CDR3 size: 16 residues. The CDR3 DNA reads TGTGCCAGCAGCTCCGCAGGGGGAAGAAGGAACAATGAGCAGTTCTTC. Amino acid sequence: CASSSAGGRRNNEQFF.

This chain uses TRBV6-6 with TRBJ1-3; the D is unclear. Germline CDR1 reads MNHNY; CDR2 reads SVGAGI (reference sequence). Trimming pared 4 bases from V and 7 bases from J, leaving 11 bases between. This CDR3 has 13 amino acids. CDR3 bases: TGTGCCAGCAGTTTGCAGGAAATGAACACCATATATTTT. As protein: CASSLQEMNTIYF.

The rearrangement links TRBV2 to TRBJ2-5, with 8 bases fitting TRBD2. Germline CDR1 SNHLY, CDR2 FYNNEI. This CDR3 has 13 residues. V dropped 6 bases and J dropped 5; count of bases not matched to a gene: 5. The CDR3 DNA sequence: TGTGCCAGCAGCTATAGCGGGATGGAGACCCAGTACTTC. Its translation: CASSYSGMETQYF.

CDR3 sequence: CASSVNERIPHEQYF. In DNA, the CDR3 is TGTGCCAGCAGCGTAAACGAGCGGATCCCACACGAGCAGTACTTC. The chain recombines TRBV9 with TRBJ2-7, with a weak D call TRBD2 (5 bases). The CDR3 has 15 amino acids. V dropped 1 base and J dropped 5 bases, with 16 bases sitting between them. Germline V gene lookup returns CDR1 SGDLS and CDR2 YYNGEE.

The V gene is TRBV6-6, the J gene TRBJ2-7; D not certain. Germline V CDR1 and CDR2: MNHNY, SVGAGI (reference sequence). V dropped 7 bases and J dropped 0 bases, with 7 bases sitting between them. This CDR3 has 12 amino acids. CDR3: CASISSSYEQYF. The CDR3 DNA follows: TGTGCCAGCATCTCCAGCTCCTACGAGCAGTACTTC.

The chain links TRBV10-3 to TRBJ2-3; no firm D call. The CDR3 has 13 residues. The germline CDR1 and CDR2 sequences are ENHRY and SYGVKD. Trimming left V 7 bases short and J 2 bases short, with 10 bases between. The CDR3 sequence is CAINSGFTDTQYF. The CDR3 region has the DNA TGTGCCATCAACTCAGGCTTCACAGATACGCAGTATTTT.

The chain has TRBV28 and TRBJ1-1; D unresolved. Trimming shortened V by 2 bases and J by 4 bases, and 14 bases separated the two germline ends. The CDR3 runs 15 residues. The germline gives CDR1 MDHEN, CDR2 SYDVKM. The CDR3 DNA sequence: TGTGCCAGCAGTTTACCGGGTACCCCCGGCACTGAAGCTTTCTTT. This translates into CASSLPGTPGTEAFF.

V is TRBV2 and J is TRBJ2-1; tentative D call: TRBD1 (5 bases). The CDR3 has 15 amino acids. Germline lookup yields CDR1 SNHLY and CDR2 FYNNEI. The V end lost 4 bases, the J end lost 0 bases, and 10 bases lay between the germline ends. This CDR3 is CASSGGGISYNEQFF. In DNA, the CDR3 is TGTGCCAGCAGTGGGGGCGGCATCTCCTACAATGAGCAGTTCTTC.

The rearrangement uses TRBV24-1 and TRBJ2-3; 14 bases fit TRBD2. The CDR3 sequence is 16 residues long. Germline CDR1 is KGHDR and CDR2 is SFDVKD. V trimming: 2 bases; J trimming: 9 bases; junction bases outside the gene matches: 6. This CDR3 is CATSDSTSGGARTQYF. For the CDR3, the DNA is TGTGCCACCAGTGATTCGACTAGCGGGGGGGCACGAACGCAGTATTTT.

In this sample, this clone turned up a few times. The chain employs TRBV6-1 and TRBJ1-5, with TRBD1 identical over 7 bases. This CDR3 has 15 amino acids. With V trimmed by 2 bases and J by 11 bases, 12 bases remained unmatched. The germline V gene encodes CDR1 MNHNS and CDR2 SASEGT. Written as DNA, the CDR3 is TGTGCCAGCAGTGAATCGGCAGGGGGTCTAGCAGCCCAGCATTTT. Translation: CASSESAGGLAAQHF.

The chain is built from TRBV4-2 and TRBJ1-5, with D hard to call. Trimming shortened V by 0 bases and J by 7 bases, and 13 bases separated the two germline ends. Germline CDR1 LGHNA, CDR2 YNFKEQ. The CDR3 runs to 15 residues. The CDR3 is CASSQDLGSGQPQHF. In nucleotides, the CDR3 is TGTGCCAGCAGCCAAGATCTTGGCAGCGGGCAGCCCCAGCATTTT.

This chain links TRBV5-1 with TRBJ2-3; D perhaps matches TRBD2 (6 bases). Germline V gives CDR1 SGHRS, CDR2 YFSETQ. V dropped 7 bases and J dropped 0 bases, with 15 bases sitting between them. The length of the CDR3 is 15 residues. CDR3: CASRNGGESTDTQYF. Written as DNA, the CDR3 is TGCGCCAGCCGCAACGGAGGGGAGAGCACAGATACGCAGTATTTT.

The rearrangement joins TRBV10-3 to TRBJ2-5; TRBD2 aligns across 8 bases. The junction had 0 bases not matched to a gene; V was cut back by 9 bases and J by 0 bases. There are 12 residues in the CDR3. CDR1 and CDR2 (germline): ENHRY, SYGVKD. The CDR3 nucleotides are TGTGCCATAGCGGGGGACCAAGAGACCCAGTACTTC. Protein: CAIAGDQETQYF.

The chain's CDR3 is CASSRAKRGWQETQYF. The DNA for the CDR3 is TGCGCCAGCAGCCGAGCGAAACGAGGTTGGCAAGAGACCCAGTACTTC. This chain links TRBV5-1 with TRBJ2-5, with no clear D. CDR3 length: 16 amino acids. Trimming shortened V by 4 bases and J by 2 bases, and 18 bases separated the two germline ends. Germline V gene lookup returns CDR1 SGHRS and CDR2 YFSETQ.

Worth noting for this clone: The junction shows a germline mismatch at one end, possibly a read error. The chain is built from TRBV12-3 or TRBV12-4 and TRBJ2-5; D remains ambiguous. The CDR3 length is 11 residues. The CDR3 sequence is CASRLAVTQYF. In nucleotides, the CDR3 is TGTGCCAGCCGTTTGGCCGTGACCCAGTACTTC.

This chain links TRBV7-6 with TRBJ2-2; TRBD2 agrees at 9 bases. The CDR3 is made up of 17 amino acids. V gave up 1 base and J gave up 4 bases; unmatched junction bases: 7. Germline V CDR1 and CDR2: SGHVS, FNYEAQ. CDR3 region: CASSLERVAGATGELFF. The CDR3 nucleotides are TGTGCCAGCAGCTTAGAGAGGGTAGCGGGGGCCACCGGGGAGCTGTTTTTT.